What follows are 14 T cell receptor beta chains derived from one specimen sequenced in a study of read filtering for tumor transcriptome and immune sequencing. This library used roughly 400 ng RNA and molecular barcoded adaptors spanning alpha/delta and beta/gamma chains. TCRdb reprocessed the reads with MiXCR, giving one entry per CDR3 protein. The data contain tens of thousands of distinct CDR3 sequences, about 13% of them seen just once; the ten biggest clones take up 25% to 30%. Sample: a population of CD138-negative cells sorted from bone marrow. Receptors were obtained from a donor aged 40 or over with multiple myeloma.

There are many counts of this clonotype. The chain recombines TRBV5-5 with TRBJ2-3; maybe TRBD2 (6 bases). Germline V lookup: CDR1 SGHKS, CDR2 YYEKEE (reference sequence). V lost 4 bases, J lost 11 bases, and 23 bases lay in between. The CDR3 is 15 residues long. CDR3 sequence reads: CASSLNRDSWGGQYF. The CDR3 DNA reads as TGTGCCAGCAGCCTGAACCGGGACTCCTGGGGTGGGCAGTATTTT.

This clonotype was recorded at least ten times. The V gene is TRBV20-1, the J gene TRBJ2-1; perhaps TRBD1 as D (5 bases). This CDR3 comprises 14 residues. V lost 0 bases and J 7 bases, leaving 13 bases between the germline ends. The germline CDR1 and CDR2 sequences are DFQATT and SNEGSKA (reference sequence). The CDR3 is CSARDLRAGNEQFF. The CDR3 coding sequence is TGCAGTGCTAGAGATCTGAGAGCAGGGAATGAGCAGTTCTTC.

This clonotype was counted only a few times. The chain recombines TRBV7-9 with TRBJ2-7, with 9 bases aligning to TRBD1. Looked up from germline, CDR1 is SEHNR and CDR2 is FQNEAQ (reference sequence). The CDR3 consists of 14 residues. The ends lost 4 bases at V and 5 bases at J; junction bases unmatched: 6. The CDR3 DNA is TGTGCCAGCAGCTCTCCGGGACAGGGTAACGAGCAGTACTTC. This encodes CASSSPGQGNEQYF.

The V and J genes are TRBV11-3 and TRBJ2-5, with 7 bases matching TRBD1. In germline, CDR1 is SGHNT, CDR2 YENEEA. The CDR3 runs to 14 residues. Trimming at V came to 4 bases and at J to 7 bases, leaving 9 bases not matched to a gene. CDR3 sequence (DNA): TGTGCCAGCAGCTCGTGGACAGGAATAGGGACCCAGTACTTC. Translated, it gives CASSSWTGIGTQYF.

A few counts support this clonotype. Since a much larger clone is just one base distant, this may be a read error. For the CDR3, the DNA is TGTGCCAGCAGGAGGGCGGAGGCCGCTTTCTTT. This codes for CASRRAEAAFF. The chain uses TRBV25-1 and TRBJ1-1; D unclear. The V end lost 6 bases, the J end lost 11 bases, and 13 bases lay between the germline ends. The V gene's germline CDR1 is MGHDK and CDR2 SYGVNS. The CDR3 has 11 amino acids.

This clonotype was seen repeatedly, ten times or more. The genes are TRBV6-2 or TRBV6-3 and TRBJ2-7, with 8 bases that match TRBD2. V dropped 6 bases and J dropped 6; count of bases not matched to a gene: 10. Germline V lookup: CDR1 MNHEY, CDR2 SVGEGT. This CDR3 region has 14 residues. CDR3 nucleotide sequence: TGTGCCAGCAGAAAAAGCGGGAGCCAGGCCGAGCAGTACTTC. It codes for CASRKSGSQAEQYF.

This clonotype was observed many times. The chain employs TRBV19 and TRBJ2-6, with D perhaps TRBD1 (6 bases). Germline V lookup: CDR1 LNHDA, CDR2 SQIVND (reference sequence). The V end was cut by 5 bases, the J end by 2 bases, with 16 bases between. This CDR3 is 17 amino acids long. The CDR3 nucleotides are TGTGCCAGTAGTGTTACTCTAGGGGGAACTGGGGCCAACGTCCTGACTTTC. Its protein is CASSVTLGGTGANVLTF.

The chain employs TRBV30 and TRBJ2-7; D gene uncertain. V was cut by 3 bases and J by 3 bases, with 15 bases left in between. Germline-derived CDR1 and CDR2 are GTSNPN and SVGIG (reference sequence). This CDR3 region has 14 residues. The CDR3 reads CAWSSLYLGYEQYF. For the CDR3, the DNA is TGTGCCTGGAGCTCGTTGTATCTGGGCTACGAGCAGTACTTC.

Many counts were recorded for this clonotype. V usage is TRBV28 and J usage is TRBJ2-2; 8 bases map to TRBD2. J was trimmed by 2 bases and V by 7 bases; bases with no gene match: 6. The length of the CDR3 is 15 residues. The germline V gene encodes CDR1 MDHEN and CDR2 SYDVKM. CDR3 amino acids: CASKPGLGNTGELFF. In nucleotides, the CDR3 is TGTGCCAGCAAACCGGGACTAGGAAACACCGGGGAGCTGTTTTTT. Looking up the rest from reference TRBV28 and TRBJ2-2 gives the full variable domain: DVKVTQSSRYLVKRTGEKVFLECVQDMDHENMFWYRQDPGLGLRLIYFSYDVKMKEKGDIPEGYSVSREKKERFSLILESASTNQTSMYLCASKPGLGNTGELFFGEGSRLTVL.

This clonotype has more than one count but fewer than ten. This chain joins TRBV6-6 and TRBJ1-3, with 7 bases that match TRBD1. CDR3 length: 15 residues. Germline-derived CDR1 and CDR2 are MNHNY and SVGAGI (reference sequence). With 2 bases clipped from V and 4 bases from J, the junction kept 5 bases outside the gene matches. CDR3 loop: CASSYTGANGNTIYF. In DNA, the CDR3 is TGTGCCAGCAGTTACACAGGGGCGAACGGAAACACCATATATTTT.

In this sample, this clonotype turned up many times. J is TRBJ2-5 and V is TRBV5-1; a weak D match, TRBD2 (5 bases). The V and J ends lost 2 bases and 0 bases respectively, with 11 bases between them. The V gene's germline CDR1 is SGHRS and CDR2 YFSETQ. The CDR3 sequence is 15 residues long. CDR3 DNA sequence: TGCGCCAGCAGCTTAGGACTCCAGTACCAAGAGACCCAGTACTTC. Its protein product is CASSLGLQYQETQYF.

This clonotype was seen only a few times. The genes are TRBV10-3 and TRBJ2-1, with a weak D call TRBD2 (6 bases). V was pared by 3 bases and J by 2 bases, with 14 bases between. The CDR3 is made up of 16 amino acids. Germline V gives CDR1 ENHRY, CDR2 SYGVKD. CDR3 sequence: CAISEQLAGTYNEQFF. The CDR3 nucleotides are TGTGCCATCAGTGAACAACTAGCTGGTACCTACAATGAGCAGTTCTTC.

With respect to this clonotype: A single base separates this from a much larger clone, so it may be a read error. The V and J genes are TRBV21-1 and TRBJ2-3; TRBD1 reflects the table's D call only, with no check against the DNA. TRBV21-1 is given as a pseudogene. The CDR3 is made up of 19 amino acids. CDR3 nucleotides: TGTGCCAGCAGCGCATGGACAGGACGCCCGACGGACGGCACAGATACGCAGTATTTT. Its protein product is CASSAWTGRPTDGTDTQYF.

This clonotype was picked up many times. The genes are TRBV29-1 and TRBJ1-4; 8 positions match TRBD1. Per the germline V gene, CDR1 is SQVTM and CDR2 is ANQGSEA. The CDR3 runs to 12 residues. The V and J ends lost 7 bases and 2 bases, in that order; junction bases with no gene match: 0. The CDR3 loop reads CSGTGTNEKLFF. The CDR3 DNA reads TGCAGCGGGACAGGGACTAATGAAAAACTGTTTTTT.